The next 25 T cell receptor beta chains were all read from a single sample in a study of identical twins. TCRdb passed the 5' RACE reads through MiXCR, listing each CDR3 protein once. Here the sample spans approximately 1.8 million distinct CDR3 sequences, less than 35% being singletons. The specimen was cord blood. The receptors were sampled from a newborn girl in good health.

The chain couples TRBV25-1 to TRBJ2-7; 13 positions agree with TRBD2. Per the germline V gene, CDR1 is MGHDK and CDR2 is SYGVNS. The CDR3 loop spans 16 amino acids. J lost 3 bases, V lost 4 bases, and 6 bases had no gene match. CDR3 protein: CASSATGLAGFYEQYF. CDR3 nucleotide sequence: TGTGCCAGCAGTGCTACGGGACTAGCGGGATTCTACGAGCAGTACTTC.

The rearrangement uses TRBV7-2 and TRBJ2-3, with D perhaps TRBD2 (6 bases). This CDR3 spans 13 amino acids. Trimming pared 1 base from V and 6 bases from J, leaving 8 bases between. Germline loops: CDR1 SGHTA, CDR2 FQGNSA. DNA of the CDR3: TGTGCCAGCAGCTTAGGGAGGGAGGATACGCAGTATTTT. It codes for CASSLGREDTQYF.

Only a few counts were recorded for this clonotype. The gene calls are TRBV12-3 or TRBV12-4 and TRBJ1-2, with a tentative D call TRBD1 (6 bases). The CDR3 is 12 residues long. V was trimmed by 3 bases and J by 8 bases, leaving 10 bases between them. CDR3 bases: TGTGCCAGCAGTTTTATGGACAGCGGCTACACCTTC. Its translation is CASSFMDSGYTF.

This clonotype appeared a few times. The gene calls are TRBV20-1 and TRBJ1-5; D perhaps matches TRBD1 (5 bases). V was pared by 4 bases and J by 5 bases, with 12 bases between. This CDR3 contains 13 residues. Germline V gives CDR1 DFQATT, CDR2 SNEGSKA (reference sequence). The CDR3 region is CSATGTVDQPQHF. The CDR3 region has the DNA TGCAGTGCTACAGGGACGGTGGATCAGCCCCAGCATTTT.

This clonotype was recorded a few times. This chain links TRBV20-1 with TRBJ2-1, with D unclear. Germline-derived CDR1 and CDR2 are DFQATT and SNEGSKA (reference sequence). The V end lost 3 bases, the J end lost 10 bases, and 13 bases lay between the germline ends. This CDR3 comprises 12 residues. CDR3 region: CSASPKELEQFF. The CDR3 bases are TGCAGTGCTAGTCCCAAGGAGCTCGAGCAGTTCTTC.

The table lists this clonotype with a few counts. V and J are TRBV4-2 and TRBJ2-3; TRBD2 matches at 8 bases. CDR3 size: 15 residues. The V segment lost 1 base and the J segment 5 bases; nucleotides outside the gene matches: 5. Germline assignment: CDR1 LGHNA and CDR2 YNFKEQ. The CDR3 here is CASSQVSGSGDTQYF. The CDR3, as DNA: TGTGCCAGCAGCCAAGTCAGCGGGAGCGGAGATACGCAGTATTTT.

J is TRBJ2-7 and V is TRBV5-1; TRBD2 agrees at 13 bases. There are 16 residues in the CDR3. Looked up from germline, CDR1 is SGHRS and CDR2 is YFSETQ. The J segment lost 5 bases and the V segment lost 4 bases, leaving 9 bases of the junction unmatched. CDR3 in amino acids: CASSPPGLAGQHEQYF. The CDR3 bases are TGCGCCAGCAGCCCCCCGGGACTAGCGGGGCAGCACGAGCAGTACTTC. Drawing the rest from reference TRBV5-1 and TRBJ2-7, the complete variable domain is KAGVTQTPRYLIKTRGQQVTLSCSPISGHRSVSWYQQTPGQGLQFLFEYFSETQRNKGNFPGRFSGRQFSNSRSEMNVSTLELGDSALYLCASSPPGLAGQHEQYFGPGTRLTVT.

Only a few counts were recorded for this clonotype. CDR3 in DNA: TGCAGTGCTAGACCACTAGCGGAGAACACAGATACGCAGTATTTT. Its translation is CSARPLAENTDTQYF. The J gene is TRBJ2-3, the V gene TRBV20-1; 8 positions match TRBD2. With V trimmed by 2 bases and J by 2 bases, 6 bases remained unmatched. From germline, CDR1 is DFQATT and CDR2 SNEGSKA (reference sequence). The CDR3 runs to 15 residues.

This clonotype was counted between two and nine times. This chain connects TRBV12-3 or TRBV12-4 to TRBJ2-5, with D tentatively TRBD1 or TRBD2 (5 bases each). Trimming pared 3 bases from V and 5 bases from J, leaving 13 bases between. This CDR3 has 14 residues. The CDR3 loop reads CASSLGDPRETQYF. The CDR3 DNA is TGTGCCAGCAGTTTGGGGGACCCTCGGGAGACCCAGTACTTC.

In its sample, this clonotype was seen many times. This CDR3 is CSVQKKYEQYF. The CDR3 DNA sequence: TGCAGCGTTCAGAAGAAGTACGAGCAGTACTTC. The chain recombines TRBV29-1 with TRBJ2-7; D not certain. The CDR3 has 11 residues. With 5 bases removed from V and 4 bases from J, the gap between germline ends came to 9 bases. Germline V gene data show CDR1 as SQVTM and CDR2 as ANQGSEA.

The chain has TRBV4-1 and TRBJ2-3; TRBD2 agrees at 9 bases. This CDR3 has 16 amino acids. Germline CDR1 reads MGHRA; CDR2 reads YSYEKL. Germline trimming cut 5 bases from V and 2 bases from J; bases unmatched to any gene: 8. The CDR3 reads CASSKGIAGVTDTQYF. The DNA of the CDR3 is TGCGCCAGCAGCAAGGGGATAGCGGGGGTCACAGATACGCAGTATTTT.

This clonotype was counted between two and nine times. V and J are TRBV5-6 and TRBJ2-2, with 8 bases aligning to TRBD2. This CDR3 is built from 16 residues. Trimming removed 1 base from V and 1 base from J; junction bases left unmatched: 3. Germline V gene sequence: CDR1 SGHDT, CDR2 YYEEEE. CDR3 protein: CASSLFLAGNTGELFF. CDR3 sequence (DNA): TGTGCCAGCAGCTTGTTTCTAGCGGGGAACACCGGGGAGCTGTTTTTT.

This chain uses TRBV29-1 with TRBJ2-7; 7 bases are a match to TRBD1. The CDR3 has 15 amino acids. Germline loops: CDR1 SQVTM, CDR2 ANQGSEA. J gave up 1 base and V 0 bases, and 6 bases lay outside the gene matches. The CDR3 sequence is CSVEEGSGGSYEQYF. CDR3 DNA sequence: TGCAGCGTTGAAGAGGGGTCAGGGGGATCCTACGAGCAGTACTTC.

This clonotype has only a few counts. The chain uses TRBV12-3 or TRBV12-4 and TRBJ2-5; 9 nucleotides align to TRBD1. J gave up 5 bases and V 5 bases, and 9 bases lay outside the gene matches. CDR3 length: 15 residues. As DNA, the CDR3 is TGTGCCAGCAGTCCGGGACAGGGAGTAACGGAGACCCAGTACTTC. It translates to CASSPGQGVTETQYF.

V and J are TRBV5-1 and TRBJ2-7, with TRBD2 matching 8 bases. The germline V gene encodes CDR1 SGHRS and CDR2 YFSETQ. CDR3 length: 16 amino acids. The junction had 7 bases not matched to a gene; V was cut back by 0 bases and J by 2 bases. The CDR3 sequence is CASSLGSTSATYEQYF. DNA for the CDR3: TGCGCCAGCAGCTTGGGTTCGACTAGCGCGACCTACGAGCAGTACTTC.

At least ten counts were recorded for this clonotype. The chain combines TRBV10-3 with TRBJ2-5; tentatively, D is TRBD1 (6 bases). This CDR3 has 15 amino acids. The V end lost 0 bases, the J end lost 3 bases, and 11 bases lay between the germline ends. CDR1 and CDR2 (germline): ENHRY, SYGVKD. CDR3 sequence reads: CAISESYRVEETQYF. CDR3 DNA: TGTGCCATCAGTGAGTCTTACAGGGTGGAAGAGACCCAGTACTTC.

This clonotype was counted a few times. The chain is built from TRBV6-1 and TRBJ1-1, with D perhaps TRBD1 (6 bases). CDR3 length: 15 amino acids. Germline V lookup: CDR1 MNHNS, CDR2 SASEGT. V was shortened by 5 bases and J by 4 bases, with 17 bases between the two germline ends. The CDR3 is CASSTHRQVPTEAFF. The CDR3 bases are TGTGCCAGCAGTACCCATCGACAGGTGCCCACTGAAGCTTTCTTT.

The CDR3 coding sequence is TGTGCCAGCAGCCAAGTGAGAAGGATGGAGACCCAGTACTTC. Translating it yields CASSQVRRMETQYF. This chain uses TRBV3-1 with TRBJ2-5; no clear D gene. The CDR3 runs 14 residues. Germline values: CDR1 LGHDT, CDR2 YNNKEL (reference sequence). Trimming removed 1 base from V and 5 bases from J, with 11 bases in between.

V is TRBV4-1 and J is TRBJ2-4, with a possible D match to TRBD1 (5 bases). The better agreement between TRBJ2-7 and the DNA end casts doubt on the J call. The CDR3 is 15 amino acids. Germline V gives CDR1 MGHRA, CDR2 YSYEKL. CDR3 DNA: TGCGCCAGCAGCCAACCCGCAGACAGTCTCCACGAGCAGTACTTC. It specifies CASSQPADSLHEQYF.

In this sample, this clonotype turned up a few times. The J gene is TRBJ1-1, the V gene TRBV12-3 or TRBV12-4; D is ambiguous. The V end was cut by 2 bases, the J end by 7 bases, with 8 bases between. The CDR3 spans 12 residues. CDR3 bases: TGTGCCAGCAGTTTACGGACGGTTGAAGCTTTCTTT. This codes for CASSLRTVEAFF.

This clonotype was counted only a few times. The V call is TRBV3-1, the J call TRBJ2-2; D remains ambiguous. V was trimmed by 1 base and J by 2 bases, leaving 14 bases between them. The CDR3 has 17 residues. Germline V CDR1 and CDR2: LGHDT, YNNKEL (reference sequence). CDR3 in DNA: TGTGCCAGCAGCCAAGTTAACGGCCGAATTAACACCGGGGAGCTGTTTTTT. Translated, it gives CASSQVNGRINTGELFF.

This clonotype was seen at least ten times. Mismatch with germline at one junction end may stem from a read error. V gene TRBV5-1 combines with J gene TRBJ2-7; 7 positions agree with TRBD1. The germline gives CDR1 SGHRS, CDR2 YFSETQ. The length of the CDR3 is 13 residues. The CDR3 DNA reads as TGTGCCAGCAGTTTAAGGGGGCTTTACGAGCAGTACTTC. Amino acids: CASSLRGLYEQYF.

The genes are TRBV10-2 and TRBJ2-1; D not resolved. Germline values: CDR1 WSHSY, CDR2 SAAADI. V was cut by 7 bases and J by 2 bases, with 12 bases left in between. The CDR3 consists of 14 residues. The chain's CDR3 is CASNRAPTYNEQFF. The CDR3 coding sequence is TGCGCCAGCAACCGGGCCCCGACCTACAATGAGCAGTTCTTC.

This clonotype has more than one count but fewer than ten. The rearrangement uses TRBV6-6 and TRBJ1-2; D may be TRBD1 (6 bases). This CDR3 comprises 14 residues. V was shortened by 0 bases and J by 6 bases, with 11 bases between the two germline ends. CDR1 is MNHNY, CDR2 SVGAGI, per germline (reference sequence). This CDR3 is CASSYSTGSHGYTF. CDR3 nucleotides: TGTGCCAGCAGTTACTCAACAGGGAGTCATGGCTACACCTTC.

This clonotype was counted a few times. The V and J genes are TRBV5-8 and TRBJ2-4, with D tentatively TRBD1 (5 bases). The DNA matches TRBJ2-7 better at its end, which makes the J call doubtful. The CDR3 loop spans 15 amino acids. Germline CDR1 is SGHTS and CDR2 is YDEGEE. The CDR3 region is CASSHVLKGYYEQYF. CDR3 bases: TGTGCCAGCAGCCATGTCCTTAAGGGGTACTACGAGCAGTACTTC.